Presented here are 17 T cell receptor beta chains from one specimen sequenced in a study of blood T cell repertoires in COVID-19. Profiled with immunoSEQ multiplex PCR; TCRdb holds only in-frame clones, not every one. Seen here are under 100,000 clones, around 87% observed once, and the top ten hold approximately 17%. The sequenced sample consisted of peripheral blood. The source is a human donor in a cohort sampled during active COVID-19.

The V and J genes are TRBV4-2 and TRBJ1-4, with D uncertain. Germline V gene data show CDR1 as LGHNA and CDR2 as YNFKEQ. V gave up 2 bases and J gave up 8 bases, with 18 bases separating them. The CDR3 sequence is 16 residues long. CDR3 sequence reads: CASSQPRVARIEKLFF. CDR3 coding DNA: TGTGCCAGCAGCCAACCCCGGGTCGCGAGAATCGAAAAACTGTTTTTT.

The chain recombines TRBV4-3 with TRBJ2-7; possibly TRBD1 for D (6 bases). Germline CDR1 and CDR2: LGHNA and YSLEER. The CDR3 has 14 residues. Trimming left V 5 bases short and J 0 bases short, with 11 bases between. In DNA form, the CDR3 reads TGCGCCAGCAGCGCCGGGACACCCTCCTACGAGCAGTACTTC. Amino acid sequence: CASSAGTPSYEQYF.

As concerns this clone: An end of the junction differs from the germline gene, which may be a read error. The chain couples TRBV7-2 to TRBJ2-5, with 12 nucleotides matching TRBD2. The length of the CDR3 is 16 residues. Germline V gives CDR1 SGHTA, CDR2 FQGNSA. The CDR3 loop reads CASTLGPSGGVETQYF. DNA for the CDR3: TGTGCCAGCACCTTAGGGCCTAGCGGGGGGGTAGAGACCCAGTACTTC.

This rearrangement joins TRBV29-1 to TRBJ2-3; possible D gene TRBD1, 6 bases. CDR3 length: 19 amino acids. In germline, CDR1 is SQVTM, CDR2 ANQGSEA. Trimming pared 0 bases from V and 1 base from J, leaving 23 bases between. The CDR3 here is CSVEDGVRGIEDRTDTQYF. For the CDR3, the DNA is TGCAGCGTTGAAGATGGGGTCAGGGGAATAGAAGATCGCACAGATACGCAGTATTTT.

The DNA for the CDR3 is TGTGCCACCAGTCAGGGAGGGTATGGCTACACCTTC. Translating it yields CATSQGGYGYTF. The V call is TRBV24-1, the J call TRBJ1-2, with D perhaps matching TRBD1 (5 bases). Germline assignment: CDR1 KGHDR and CDR2 SFDVKD. The V end was cut by 6 bases, the J end by 5 bases, with 9 bases between. The length of the CDR3 is 12 residues.

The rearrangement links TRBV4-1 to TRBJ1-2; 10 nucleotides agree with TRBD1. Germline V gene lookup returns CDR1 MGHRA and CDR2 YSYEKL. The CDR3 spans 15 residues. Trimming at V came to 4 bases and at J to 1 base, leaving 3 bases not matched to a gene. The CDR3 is CASSPGTGVNYGYTF. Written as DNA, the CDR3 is TGCGCCAGCAGCCCGGGGACAGGGGTTAACTATGGCTACACCTTC.

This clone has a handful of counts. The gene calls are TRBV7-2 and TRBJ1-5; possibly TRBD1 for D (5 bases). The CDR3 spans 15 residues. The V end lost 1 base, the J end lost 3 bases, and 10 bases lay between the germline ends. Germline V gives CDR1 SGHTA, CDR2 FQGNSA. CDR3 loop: CASSLVGGYNQPQHF. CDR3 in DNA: TGTGCCAGCAGCTTAGTGGGGGGGTACAATCAGCCCCAGCATTTT.

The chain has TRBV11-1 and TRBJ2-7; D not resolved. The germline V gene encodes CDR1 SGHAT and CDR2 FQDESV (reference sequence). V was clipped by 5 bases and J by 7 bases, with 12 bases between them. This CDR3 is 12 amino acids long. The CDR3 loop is CASSPPSREQYF. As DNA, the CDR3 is TGTGCCAGCAGCCCGCCCTCGAGAGAGCAGTACTTC.

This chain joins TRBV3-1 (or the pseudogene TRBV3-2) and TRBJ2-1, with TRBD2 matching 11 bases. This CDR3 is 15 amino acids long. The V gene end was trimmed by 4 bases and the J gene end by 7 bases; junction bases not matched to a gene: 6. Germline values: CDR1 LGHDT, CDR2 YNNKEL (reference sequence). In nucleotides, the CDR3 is TGTGCCAGCAGCCTTAGCGGGGGGGCCAGTAATGAGCAGTTCTTC. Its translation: CASSLSGGASNEQFF.

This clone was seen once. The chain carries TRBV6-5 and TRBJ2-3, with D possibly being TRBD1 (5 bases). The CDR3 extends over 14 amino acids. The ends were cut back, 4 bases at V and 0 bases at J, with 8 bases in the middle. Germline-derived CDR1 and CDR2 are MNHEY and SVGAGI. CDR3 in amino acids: CASSSQGSTDTQYF. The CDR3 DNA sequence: TGTGCCAGCAGTTCCCAGGGAAGCACAGATACGCAGTATTTT.

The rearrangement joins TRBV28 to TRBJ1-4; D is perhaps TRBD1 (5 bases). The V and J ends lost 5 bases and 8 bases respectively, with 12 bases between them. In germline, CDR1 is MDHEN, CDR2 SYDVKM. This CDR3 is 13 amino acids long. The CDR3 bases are TGTGCCAGCAGTCCCCCGACAGAAGAAAAACTGTTTTTT. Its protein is CASSPPTEEKLFF.

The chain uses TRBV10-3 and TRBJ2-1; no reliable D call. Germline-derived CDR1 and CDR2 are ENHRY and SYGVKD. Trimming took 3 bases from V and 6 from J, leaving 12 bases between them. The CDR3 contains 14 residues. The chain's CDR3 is CAISELPAGNEQFF. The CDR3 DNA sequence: TGTGCCATCAGTGAACTACCGGCCGGCAATGAGCAGTTCTTC.

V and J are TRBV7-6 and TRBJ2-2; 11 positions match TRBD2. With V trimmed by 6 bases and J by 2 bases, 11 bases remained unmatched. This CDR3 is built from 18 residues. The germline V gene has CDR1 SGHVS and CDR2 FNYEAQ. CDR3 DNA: TGTGCCAGCAGTTCACACCTAGCGGGGGGCTCCAACACCGGGGAGCTGTTTTTT. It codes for CASSSHLAGGSNTGELFF. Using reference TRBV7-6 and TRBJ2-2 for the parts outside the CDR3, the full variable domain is GAGVSQSPRYKVTKRGQDVALRCDPISGHVSLYWYRQALGQGPEFLTYFNYEAQQDKSGLPNDRFSAERPEGSISTLTIQRTEQRDSAMYRCASSSHLAGGSNTGELFFGEGSRLTVL.

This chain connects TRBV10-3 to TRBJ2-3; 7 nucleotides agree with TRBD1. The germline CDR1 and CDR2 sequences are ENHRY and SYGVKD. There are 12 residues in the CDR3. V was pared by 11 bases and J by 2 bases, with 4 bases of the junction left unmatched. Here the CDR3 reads CAAQGDTDTQYF. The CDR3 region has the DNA TGTGCCGCTCAGGGGGACACAGATACGCAGTATTTT.

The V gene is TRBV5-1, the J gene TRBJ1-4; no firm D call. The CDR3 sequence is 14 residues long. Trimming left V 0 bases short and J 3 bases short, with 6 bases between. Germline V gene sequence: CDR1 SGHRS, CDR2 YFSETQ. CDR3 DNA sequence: TGCGCCAGCAGCTTGGGGCAGGCTAATGAAAAACTGTTTTTT. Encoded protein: CASSLGQANEKLFF.

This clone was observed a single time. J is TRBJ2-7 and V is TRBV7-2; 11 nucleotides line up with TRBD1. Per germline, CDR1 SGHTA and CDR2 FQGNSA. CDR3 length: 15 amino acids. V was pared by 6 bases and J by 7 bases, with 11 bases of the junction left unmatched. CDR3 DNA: TGTGCCAGCAGGAGATCGCGGGACAGGGGGTATGAGCAGTACTTC. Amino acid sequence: CASRRSRDRGYEQYF.

The CDR3 sequence: CASSIRGGGNTDTQYF. CDR3 bases: TGTGCCAGTAGTATACGGGGCGGGGGCAACACAGATACGCAGTATTTT. V usage is TRBV19 and J usage is TRBJ2-3, with D perhaps matching TRBD2 (7 bases). CDR1 is LNHDA and CDR2 is SQIVND in the germline V gene (reference sequence). The V gene lost 2 bases and the J gene lost 2 bases, with 14 bases spanning the gap. The CDR3 totals 16 residues.